The 10 T cell receptor beta chains reported below all come from one sample, sequenced in a study of T cell responses to AZD1222 COVID-19 vaccine. Sequencing used immunoSEQ multiplex PCR; TCRdb keeps in-frame clones, though not all of them. This sample yields tens of thousands of clones, of which 93% are seen a single time; around 8.1% belongs to the top ten. This sample comprised peripheral blood, obtained on day 0 of AZD1222 vaccination. These receptors originate from an adult in good health.

V usage is TRBV6-7 and J usage is TRBJ2-4; D assignment may be TRBD1 or TRBD2 (5 bases each). TRBV6-7 is treated as an ORF (open reading frame) with a function not yet certain. The V end lost 11 bases, the J end lost 1 base, and 18 bases lay between the germline ends. This CDR3 is built from 15 residues. The CDR3 loop reads CAANGTNSAKNIQYF. The CDR3 region has the DNA TGTGCCGCAAATGGGACCAACAGTGCCAAAAACATTCAGTACTTC.

This clone was seen a few times. The J gene is TRBJ2-7, the V gene TRBV12-3 or TRBV12-4; TRBD2 is a possible D gene (5 bases). The CDR3 is 13 amino acids. The germline V and J ends were trimmed by 5 bases and 5 bases, with 13 bases remaining between them. The DNA for the CDR3 is TGTGCCAGCAGTCGGCTGGAGCGGAACGAGCAGTACTTC. Its translation: CASSRLERNEQYF.

This clone was counted a single time. This chain connects TRBV30 to TRBJ1-2, with 9 bases lining up with TRBD1. The V gene's germline CDR1 is GTSNPN and CDR2 SVGIG (reference sequence). The CDR3 sequence is 18 residues long. V dropped 0 bases and J dropped 7; count of bases not matched to a gene: 18. The CDR3 loop reads CAWSVEATWDRVWTGYTF. The CDR3 coding sequence is TGTGCCTGGAGTGTAGAAGCTACCTGGGACAGGGTTTGGACTGGCTACACCTTC.

The gene calls are TRBV5-1 and TRBJ2-1; no definite D call. Trimming took 2 bases from V and 4 from J, leaving 10 bases between them. Germline V gene data show CDR1 as SGHRS and CDR2 as YFSETQ. The CDR3 runs to 14 residues. CDR3 sequence (DNA): TGCGCCAGCAGCTTAGGGCTGCCATACAATGAGCAGTTCTTC. It encodes CASSLGLPYNEQFF.

V gene TRBV7-2 combines with J gene TRBJ2-6, with D perhaps given as TRBD1 or TRBD2 (5 bases each). The CDR3 runs 17 residues. The germline V gene has CDR1 SGHTA and CDR2 FQGNSA. Trimming removed 8 bases from V and 0 bases from J, with 17 bases in between. In nucleotides, the CDR3 is TGTGCCAGCGGGAGTGGGGCCCCTTTCTCTGGGGCCAACGTCCTGACTTTC. This sequence encodes CASGSGAPFSGANVLTF.

This clone was observed a few times. This chain links TRBV7-9 with TRBJ1-2, with D maybe TRBD1 (6 bases). In germline, CDR1 is SEHNR, CDR2 FQNEAQ (reference sequence). This CDR3 has 15 residues. V gave up 1 base and J gave up 0 bases, with 9 bases separating them. The CDR3 nucleotides are TGTGCCAGCAGCTTAGACGAGGGGGCTAACTATGGCTACACCTTC. Amino acids: CASSLDEGANYGYTF.

This chain uses TRBV28 with TRBJ2-1, with 12 bases lining up with TRBD2. The CDR3 contains 16 residues. V lost 6 bases and J lost 9; bases outside the gene matches: 12. Germline V gene sequence: CDR1 MDHEN, CDR2 SYDVKM. CDR3: CASSYRLAGAGGEQFF. CDR3 coding DNA: TGTGCCAGCAGCTACCGACTAGCGGGGGCCGGCGGTGAGCAGTTCTTC.

The CDR3: CASSPGQAYGYTF. In nucleotides, the CDR3 is TGTGCCAGCTCACCGGGACAGGCTTATGGCTACACCTTC. The V and J genes are TRBV18 and TRBJ1-2; 8 bases are a match to TRBD1. CDR3 length equals 13 residues. The germline CDR1 and CDR2 sequences are KGHSH and LQKENI. With 3 bases clipped from V and 5 bases from J, the junction kept 2 bases outside the gene matches.

J is TRBJ2-2 and V is TRBV30; 8 bases line up with TRBD1. This CDR3 region has 15 residues. Germline loops: CDR1 GTSNPN, CDR2 SVGIG (reference sequence). The junction had 9 bases not matched to a gene; V was cut back by 2 bases and J by 7 bases. The CDR3 here is CAWSLGTGTSGELFF. The CDR3 DNA sequence: TGTGCCTGGAGTCTCGGGACAGGAACCAGCGGGGAGCTGTTTTTT.

V usage is TRBV19 and J usage is TRBJ1-6; perhaps TRBD1 as D (6 bases). The CDR3 has 15 residues. Germline-derived CDR1 and CDR2 are LNHDA and SQIVND (reference sequence). V was cut by 3 bases and J by 6 bases, with 12 bases left in between. The chain's CDR3 is CASSISGAFNSPLHF. The CDR3 region has the DNA TGTGCCAGTAGTATCTCAGGGGCGTTTAATTCACCCCTCCACTTT.